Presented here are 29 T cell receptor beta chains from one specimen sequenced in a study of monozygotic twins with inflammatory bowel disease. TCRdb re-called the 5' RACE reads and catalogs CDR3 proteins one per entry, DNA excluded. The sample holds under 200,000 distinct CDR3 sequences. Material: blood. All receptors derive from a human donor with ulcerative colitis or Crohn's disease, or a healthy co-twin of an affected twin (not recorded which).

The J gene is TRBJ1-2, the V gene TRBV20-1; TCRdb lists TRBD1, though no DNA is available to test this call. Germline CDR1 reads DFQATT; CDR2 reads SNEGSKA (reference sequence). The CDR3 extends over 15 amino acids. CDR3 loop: CSARDLIGRTGGYTF.

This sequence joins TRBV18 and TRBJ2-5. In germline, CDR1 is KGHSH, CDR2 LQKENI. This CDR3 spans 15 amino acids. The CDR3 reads CASSPRGTKQETQYF.

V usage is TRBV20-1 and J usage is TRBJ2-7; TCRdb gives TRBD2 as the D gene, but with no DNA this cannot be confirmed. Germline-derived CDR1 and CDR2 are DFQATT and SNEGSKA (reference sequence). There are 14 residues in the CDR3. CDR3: CSAHWTSGIYEQYF.

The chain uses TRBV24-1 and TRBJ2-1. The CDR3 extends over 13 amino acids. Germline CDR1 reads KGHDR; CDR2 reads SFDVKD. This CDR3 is CATSDSWYNEQFF.

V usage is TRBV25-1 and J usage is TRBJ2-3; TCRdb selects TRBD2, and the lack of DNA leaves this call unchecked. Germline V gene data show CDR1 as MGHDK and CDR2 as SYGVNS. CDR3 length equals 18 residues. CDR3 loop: CASSADIAGAVSTDTQYF.

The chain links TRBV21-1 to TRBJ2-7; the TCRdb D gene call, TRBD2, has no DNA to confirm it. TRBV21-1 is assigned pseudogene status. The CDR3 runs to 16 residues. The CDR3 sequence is CASRLISGYASYEQYF.

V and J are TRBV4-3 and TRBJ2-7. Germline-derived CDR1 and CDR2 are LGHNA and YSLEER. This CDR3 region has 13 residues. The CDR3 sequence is CASSQERNGEQYF.

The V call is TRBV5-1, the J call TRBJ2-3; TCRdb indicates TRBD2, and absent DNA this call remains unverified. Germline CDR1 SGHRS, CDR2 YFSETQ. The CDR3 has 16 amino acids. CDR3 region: CASSLGEGGSTDTQYF. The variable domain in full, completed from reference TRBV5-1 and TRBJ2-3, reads KAGVTQTPRYLIKTRGQQVTLSCSPISGHRSVSWYQQTPGQGLQFLFEYFSETQRNKGNFPGRFSGRQFSNSRSEMNVSTLELGDSALYLCASSLGEGGSTDTQYFGPGTRLTVL.

This CDR3 is CASSLAWGSSLKSTDTQYF. The V and J genes are TRBV7-2 and TRBJ2-3; TCRdb calls TRBD2, which cannot be checked without DNA. Germline V gene data show CDR1 as SGHTA and CDR2 as FQGNSA. This CDR3 is built from 19 residues.

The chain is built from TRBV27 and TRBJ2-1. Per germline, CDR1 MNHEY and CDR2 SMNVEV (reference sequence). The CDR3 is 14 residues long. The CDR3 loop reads CASSFSVAYNEQFF.

CDR3 loop: CASSIGRSRALMAKNIQYF. V usage is TRBV19 and J usage is TRBJ2-4; the TRBD2 assignment by TCRdb is unverifiable without DNA. Germline V gene lookup returns CDR1 LNHDA and CDR2 SQIVND (reference sequence). This CDR3 has 19 amino acids.

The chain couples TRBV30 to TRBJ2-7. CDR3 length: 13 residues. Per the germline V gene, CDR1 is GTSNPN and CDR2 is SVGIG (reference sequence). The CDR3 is CAWRKGSTYEQYF.

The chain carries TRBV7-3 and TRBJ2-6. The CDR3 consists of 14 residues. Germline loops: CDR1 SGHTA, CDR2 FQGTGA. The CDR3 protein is CASGVGSGANVLTF.

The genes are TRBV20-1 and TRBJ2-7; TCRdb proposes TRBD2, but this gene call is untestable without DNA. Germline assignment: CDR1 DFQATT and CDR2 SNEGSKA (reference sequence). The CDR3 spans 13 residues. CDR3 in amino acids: CSARGSERYERYF.

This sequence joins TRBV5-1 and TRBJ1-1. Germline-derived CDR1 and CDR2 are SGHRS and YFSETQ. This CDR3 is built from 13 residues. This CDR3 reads CASSLSNLGEAFF.

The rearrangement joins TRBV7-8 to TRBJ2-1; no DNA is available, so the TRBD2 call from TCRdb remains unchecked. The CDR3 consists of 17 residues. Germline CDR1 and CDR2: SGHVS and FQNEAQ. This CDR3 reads CASSKIAGVHGEYEQFF. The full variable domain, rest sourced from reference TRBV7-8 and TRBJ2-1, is GAGVSQSPRYKVAKRGQDVALRCDPISGHVSLFWYQQALGQGPEFLTYFQNEAQLDKSGLPSDRFFAERPEGSVSTLKIQRTQQEDSAVYLCASSKIAGVHGEYEQFFGPGTRLTVL.

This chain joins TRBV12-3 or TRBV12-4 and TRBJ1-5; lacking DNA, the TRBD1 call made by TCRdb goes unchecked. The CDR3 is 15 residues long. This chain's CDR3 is CASTLSGGFYQPQHF.

The CDR3 spells CASSIKPPGGYTEAFF. The chain joins TRBV27 to TRBJ1-1. The CDR3 extends over 16 amino acids. Per germline, CDR1 MNHEY and CDR2 SMNVEV (reference sequence).

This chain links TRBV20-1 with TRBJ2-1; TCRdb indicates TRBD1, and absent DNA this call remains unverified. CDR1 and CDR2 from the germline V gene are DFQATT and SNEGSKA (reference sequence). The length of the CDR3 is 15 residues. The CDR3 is CSAETGTGVANEQFF.

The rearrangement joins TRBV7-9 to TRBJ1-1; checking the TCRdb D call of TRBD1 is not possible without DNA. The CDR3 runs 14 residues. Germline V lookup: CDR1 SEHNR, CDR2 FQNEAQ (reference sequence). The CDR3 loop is CASSLDRGGTEAFF.

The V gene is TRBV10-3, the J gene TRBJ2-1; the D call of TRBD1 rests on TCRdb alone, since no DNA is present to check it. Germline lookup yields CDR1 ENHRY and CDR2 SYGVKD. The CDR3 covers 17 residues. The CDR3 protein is CAISEGGGPGSYNEQFF.

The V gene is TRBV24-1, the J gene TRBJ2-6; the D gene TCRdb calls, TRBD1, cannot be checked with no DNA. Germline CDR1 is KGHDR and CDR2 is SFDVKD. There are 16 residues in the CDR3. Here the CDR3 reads CATSDFGGTGANVLTF.

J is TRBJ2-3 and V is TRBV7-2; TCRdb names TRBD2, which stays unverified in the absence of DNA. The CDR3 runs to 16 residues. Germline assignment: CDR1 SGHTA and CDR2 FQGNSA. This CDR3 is CASSFGSGGLGDTQYF.

This CDR3 reads CATMGDNEQFF. The V gene is TRBV24-1, the J gene TRBJ2-1; with no DNA, the TCRdb D assignment of TRBD2 cannot be verified. Per the germline V gene, CDR1 is KGHDR and CDR2 is SFDVKD. The CDR3 runs to 11 residues.

The CDR3 region is CASSSPDETQYF. The rearrangement uses TRBV28 and TRBJ2-5; TCRdb indicates TRBD1, and absent DNA this call remains unverified. The CDR3 totals 12 residues. Per the germline V gene, CDR1 is MDHEN and CDR2 is SYDVKM.

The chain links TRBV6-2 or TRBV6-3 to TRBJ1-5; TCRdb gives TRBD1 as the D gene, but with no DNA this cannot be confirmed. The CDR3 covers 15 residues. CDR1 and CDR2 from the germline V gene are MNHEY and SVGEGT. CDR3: CASREQGASNQPQHF.

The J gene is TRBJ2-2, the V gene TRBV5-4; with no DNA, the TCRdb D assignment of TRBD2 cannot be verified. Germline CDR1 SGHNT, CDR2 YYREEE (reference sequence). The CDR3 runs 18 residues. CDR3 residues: CASSLAVVAGSITGELFF.

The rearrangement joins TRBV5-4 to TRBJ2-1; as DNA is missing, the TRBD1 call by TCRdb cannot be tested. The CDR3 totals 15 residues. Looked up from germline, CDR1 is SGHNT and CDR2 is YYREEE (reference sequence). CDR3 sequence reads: CATRLGGNKIDEQFF.

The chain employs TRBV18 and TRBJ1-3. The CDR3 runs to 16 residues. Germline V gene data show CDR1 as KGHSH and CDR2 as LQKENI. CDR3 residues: CASSPGTSRSGNTIYF.